These 20 T cell receptor beta chains came from one sample sequenced in a study of graft-versus-host responses after intestinal transplantation. The antigens these receptors bind are not known. Generated by immunoSEQ multiplex PCR, the TCRdb table keeps only in-frame clones and is missing some. The sample lists about 88,000 clones; around 90% were seen once. The material sequenced was unstimulated CD4+ T cells sorted from spleen or lymph node cells, taken before transplant. These receptors were taken from a human donor who was the organ donor for an intestinal transplant.

The count of this clone is one. V is TRBV30 and J is TRBJ2-1, with no clear D. This CDR3 spans 12 amino acids. Germline CDR1 is GTSNPN and CDR2 is SVGIG (reference sequence). Trimming took off 3 bases at V and 6 bases at J, with 9 bases between the two ends. The CDR3 DNA follows: TGTGCCTGGAGCTATTTACGCAATGAGCAGTTCTTC. Protein: CAWSYLRNEQFF.

The V and J genes are TRBV13 and TRBJ1-1; D may be TRBD1 (5 bases). The V and J ends lost 4 bases and 5 bases respectively, with 17 bases between them. CDR3 length equals 15 residues. CDR1 and CDR2 (germline): PRHDT, FYEKMQ (reference sequence). This CDR3 is CASSYRQPGRTEAFF. CDR3 DNA sequence: TGTGCCAGCAGCTATCGACAGCCTGGTAGGACTGAAGCTTTCTTT.

The V and J genes are TRBV28 and TRBJ2-1, with 10 positions matching TRBD2. The CDR3 is made up of 16 amino acids. V lost 4 bases, J lost 1 base, and 4 bases stayed unmatched. Germline V CDR1 and CDR2: MDHEN, SYDVKM. The CDR3 nucleotides read TGTGCCAGCAGTTCCGTACTAGCGGGGTCCTACAATGAGCAGTTCTTC. Residues: CASSSVLAGSYNEQFF.

The chain employs TRBV6-4 and TRBJ2-7; 7 nucleotides align to TRBD2. CDR3 length: 13 residues. From germline, CDR1 is MRHNA and CDR2 SNTAGT. With V trimmed by 9 bases and J by 2 bases, 7 bases remained unmatched. The CDR3 sequence is CARKTTSAYEQYF. DNA for the CDR3: TGTGCCAGGAAGACTACTAGCGCCTACGAGCAGTACTTC.

As to this clone: Germline is not matched at one junction end, which may reflect a read error. The chain couples TRBV6-5 to TRBJ1-1, with D possibly TRBD1 on 6 matching bases. Germline CDR1 and CDR2: MNHEY and SVGAGI. The length of the CDR3 is 13 residues. The CDR3 region has the DNA TGTGCCGGCAGGCGCCAAGGGGGAACTGAAGCTTTCTTT. It yields the protein CAGRRQGGTEAFF.

V and J are TRBV27 and TRBJ2-5; 9 nucleotides align to TRBD1. The length of the CDR3 is 16 residues. Looked up from germline, CDR1 is MNHEY and CDR2 is SMNVEV (reference sequence). Trimming removed 6 bases from V and 1 base from J; junction bases left unmatched: 9. In DNA, the CDR3 is TGTGCCAGCAGATCCCACAGGGGGCGCCCCCAAGAGACCCAGTACTTC. This translates into CASRSHRGRPQETQYF.

This chain joins TRBV19 and TRBJ2-2; D remains ambiguous. This CDR3 has 14 residues. Trimming pared 3 bases from V and 3 bases from J, leaving 8 bases between. Germline CDR1 LNHDA, CDR2 SQIVND (reference sequence). CDR3 sequence (DNA): TGTGCCAGTAGTATTCATTCGGACACCGGGGAGCTGTTTTTT. The encoded protein is CASSIHSDTGELFF.

The V call is TRBV9, the J call TRBJ2-4; 8 bases map to TRBD1. The CDR3 consists of 16 residues. The trim removed 0 bases at V and 5 bases at J, leaving 7 bases unmatched. Germline loops: CDR1 SGDLS, CDR2 YYNGEE. CDR3 region: CASSVGSTGAENIQYF. The CDR3 DNA is TGTGCCAGCAGCGTAGGCTCGACAGGGGCGGAAAACATTCAGTACTTC.

For the CDR3, the DNA is TGTGCCATCAGCGGGACTGTCTCCAATCAGCCCCAGCATTTT. Its translation: CAISGTVSNQPQHF. The rearrangement joins TRBV10-3 to TRBJ1-5; D may be TRBD1 (5 bases). The length of the CDR3 is 14 residues. Trimming shortened V by 6 bases and J by 3 bases, and 12 bases separated the two germline ends. Per the germline V gene, CDR1 is ENHRY and CDR2 is SYGVKD.

The chain carries TRBV5-1 and TRBJ2-2, with D perhaps matching TRBD2 (6 bases). The germline V and J ends were trimmed by 8 bases and 5 bases, with 16 bases remaining between them. This CDR3 region has 14 residues. Germline CDR1 and CDR2: SGHRS and YFSETQ. CDR3 DNA: TGCGCCAGTTTAGGCCGGGAGTTAACCGGGGAGCTGTTTTTT. Its protein product is CASLGRELTGELFF.

The J gene is TRBJ2-2, the V gene TRBV7-8; TRBD2 matches 14 bases. Germline loops: CDR1 SGHVS, CDR2 FQNEAQ. The junction had 11 bases not matched to a gene; V was cut back by 5 bases and J by 6 bases. There are 18 residues in the CDR3. Written as DNA, the CDR3 is TGTGCCAGCAGCGGCGAGCGACTAGCGGGGGGGCCCTCCGGGGAGCTGTTTTTT. This sequence encodes CASSGERLAGGPSGELFF.

The V and J genes are TRBV25-1 and TRBJ1-6; 7 bases are a match to TRBD1. Trimming cost V 5 bases and J 7 bases; bases outside gene matches: 8. The CDR3 has 15 residues. Germline lookup yields CDR1 MGHDK and CDR2 SYGVNS. The CDR3 DNA is TGTGCCAGCAGTTCCCGGACAGGTTCAAATTCACCCCTCCACTTT. It is translated as CASSSRTGSNSPLHF.

This rearrangement joins TRBV6-1 to TRBJ2-5, with 7 bases matching TRBD2. CDR3 size: 13 residues. J was trimmed by 1 base and V by 9 bases; bases with no gene match: 5. Germline V gene sequence: CDR1 MNHNS, CDR2 SASEGT. The CDR3 is CASLAGIQETQYF. CDR3 in DNA: TGTGCCAGTTTAGCGGGCATCCAAGAGACCCAGTACTTC.

This chain links TRBV7-6 with TRBJ1-4; D gene ambiguous. The V end was cut by 2 bases, the J end by 2 bases, with 9 bases between. The CDR3 has 15 amino acids. Germline CDR1 reads SGHVS; CDR2 reads FNYEAQ. The CDR3 protein is CASSLRFGTNEKLFF. The CDR3 coding sequence is TGTGCCAGCAGCTTACGGTTCGGGACTAATGAAAAACTGTTTTTT. Full variable domain (rest looked up from reference TRBV7-6 and TRBJ1-4): GAGVSQSPRYKVTKRGQDVALRCDPISGHVSLYWYRQALGQGPEFLTYFNYEAQQDKSGLPNDRFSAERPEGSISTLTIQRTEQRDSAMYRCASSLRFGTNEKLFFGSGTQLSVL.

The rearrangement joins TRBV6-1 to TRBJ2-7; TRBD1 aligns across 11 bases. Germline V gene sequence: CDR1 MNHNS, CDR2 SASEGT. The length of the CDR3 is 15 residues. The V gene end was trimmed by 6 bases and the J gene end by 0 bases; junction bases not matched to a gene: 4. In DNA, the CDR3 is TGTGCCAGCAGGACGGGACAGGGGGTCTCCTACGAGCAGTACTTC. Encoded protein: CASRTGQGVSYEQYF.

The chain links TRBV15 to TRBJ2-3; D is possibly TRBD1 (6 bases). V was shortened by 8 bases and J by 4 bases, with 16 bases between the two germline ends. Looked up from germline, CDR1 is LNHNV and CDR2 is YYDKDF (reference sequence). CDR3 length: 14 amino acids. The CDR3 sequence is CATGYRESSDTQYF. In DNA form, the CDR3 reads TGTGCCACCGGATACAGGGAATCGTCAGATACGCAGTATTTT.

The chain links TRBV19 to TRBJ1-1, with TRBD1 as a possible D gene (6 bases). The V and J ends lost 4 bases and 4 bases respectively, with 19 bases between them. This CDR3 comprises 16 residues. Germline CDR1 and CDR2: LNHDA and SQIVND (reference sequence). The CDR3 DNA reads as TGTGCCAGTAGTACAAACTCCAGGGGAGGGAGCACTGAAGCTTTCTTT. Translation: CASSTNSRGGSTEAFF. The entire variable domain, with the rest obtained from reference TRBV19 and TRBJ1-1, is as follows: DGGITQSPKYLFRKEGQNVTLSCEQNLNHDAMYWYRQDPGQGLRLIYYSQIVNDFQKGDIAEGYSVSREKKESFPLTVTSAQKNPTAFYLCASSTNSRGGSTEAFFGQGTRLTVV.

The chain combines TRBV6-6 with TRBJ1-2; D possibly corresponds to TRBD1 (6 bases). CDR3 length: 14 amino acids. Germline CDR1 MNHNY, CDR2 SVGAGI (reference sequence). V lost 7 bases and J lost 5, with 17 bases in between. This chain's CDR3 is CASIPRGQKYGYTF. The CDR3 nucleotides read TGTGCCAGCATCCCCCGAGGACAGAAGTATGGCTACACCTTC.

This clone was found a few times. The V and J genes are TRBV2 and TRBJ2-7, with D perhaps TRBD1 (6 bases). Germline lookup yields CDR1 SNHLY and CDR2 FYNNEI. The CDR3 is made up of 12 amino acids. The V end was cut by 5 bases, the J end by 6 bases, with 11 bases between. The CDR3 is CASSTGIGEQYF. The CDR3, as DNA: TGTGCCAGCAGTACAGGGATCGGCGAGCAGTACTTC.

In this sample, this clone turned up a few times. The chain is built from TRBV27 and TRBJ1-1; D not certain. The germline V and J ends were trimmed by 3 bases and 1 base, with 9 bases remaining between them. The CDR3 has 14 residues. Germline V gives CDR1 MNHEY, CDR2 SMNVEV (reference sequence). CDR3: CASSFSGSNTEAFF. In DNA, the CDR3 is TGTGCCAGCAGTTTCTCCGGGTCGAACACTGAAGCTTTCTTT.